Listed here is a single TCR beta chain. Original processing methods: From reference gene primer amplification, estimates of nucleated cell counts were derived. TCRdb's table, derived via immunoSEQ multiplex PCR, lists solely in-frame clones and lacks some. Clone size and V and J calls were adopted from that table, with D and trimming inferred from the DNA. The profile covers 300,000 to 350,000 clones, with approximately 89% appearing a single time and 3% to 4% taken by the ten largest. Deletions cut 2 bases from V and 2 bases from J, with 8 bases between. Germline V gene lookup returns CDR1 SGHTS and CDR2 YDEGEE. The CDR3 runs to 15 residues. These data are taken from a study of blood T cell repertoires in COVID-19. Study-wide context: COVID-19 samples, acute and convalescent, were from the United States, Italy and Spain. From T cells, B-cell-depleted T cells, or PBMCs came the material, which was cDNA or gDNA.

The TCR comes from a woman aged 18-30 years who had recovered from COVID-19. Input material: peripheral blood. The gene calls are TRBV5-8 and TRBJ2-6; no clear D. The CDR3 bases are TGTGCCAGCAGCTTTGGCATTGCTGGGGCCAACGTCCTGACTTTC. Translating it yields CASSFGIAGANVLTF.